This paragraph reports one T cell receptor (beta chain). The antigen remains undetermined. The donors belonged to the approximately 130-subject validation cohort, separate from the roughly 600-subject first cohort. The CDR3 has 14 amino acids. The V gene lost 3 bases and the J gene lost 5 bases, with 10 bases spanning the gap. Germline CDR1 and CDR2: MGHRA and YSYEKL. The data stem from a study of cytomegalovirus exposure and HLA in healthy donors. Overall study results and limits: In vitro testing confirmed a few CMV-associated chains as specific for CMV antigens.

Only in-frame clones appear in the TCRdb table, and some are missing; sequencing was by immunoSEQ multiplex PCR. The sample carries 150,000 to 250,000 clones, approximately 80% recorded once. This receptor was obtained from a woman in her thirties in good health and CMV-seropositive. Material for sequencing was PBMCs. The chain uses TRBV4-1 and TRBJ2-2; a weak D match, TRBD2 (6 bases). The CDR3 here is CASSQTGGTGELFF. In DNA, the CDR3 is TGCGCCAGCAGCCAGACCGGGGGAACCGGGGAGCTGTTTTTT.